This T cell receptor beta chain was observed in a study of T cell repertoires in cytomegalovirus infection. Across the whole study: Public signatures in TCR beta pointed to CMV infection and matching HLA type. Overall study results and limits: Accumulated public TCR beta family frequency recognized individuals carrying CMV together with the relevant HLA.

The CDR3 consists of 12 residues. The germline gives CDR1 MNHNY, CDR2 SVGAGI (reference sequence). The ends were cut back, 8 bases at V and 15 bases at J, with 20 bases in the middle. This clonotype was detected ten times or more. What it binds is unknown. TCRdb recomputed calls from the reads with MiXCR, one row per CDR3 protein. The profile shows approximately 630,000 distinct CDR3 sequences, approximately 25% of them singletons. The rearrangement uses TRBV6-6 and TRBJ1-5; no clear D. The source of this sequence is a human donor in good health (CMV status not recorded). Some clones in this sample may be carry-over from other donors' samples. Sequencing was done on a sample of CD8+ T cells from PBMCs. The CDR3 here is CASSEFRTSGHF. CDR3 sequence (DNA): TGTGCCAGCTCGGAGTTCAGGACCTCAGGGCATTTT.